The 27 T cell receptor beta chains in this list originate from one sample, sequenced in a study of shared clonotypes between healthy human individuals. Sequencing was performed with immunoSEQ multiplex PCR; in TCRdb, only in-frame clones are kept and a portion is missing. The repertoire consists of millions of clones, with over 85% occurring once and the leading ten covering roughly 0.36%. The sequenced material came from naive CD4+ T cells from PBMCs. Sample subset: CD45RA+ positively selected. The source is a man between 18 and 29 years old in good health. Some clones in this sample may be carry-over from other donors' samples.

The chain links TRBV6-5 to TRBJ2-5; 8 bases align to TRBD1. CDR1 and CDR2 (germline): MNHEY, SVGAGI. V was pared by 0 bases and J by 6 bases, with 6 bases of the junction left unmatched. This CDR3 has 15 amino acids. CDR3 nucleotide sequence: TGTGCCAGCAGTTACTCACCCACAGGGGGACAGACCCAGTACTTC. Translation gives CASSYSPTGGQTQYF.

The chain has TRBV29-1 and TRBJ1-2; tentatively, D is TRBD1 (6 bases). The length of the CDR3 is 16 residues. Trimming left V 5 bases short and J 4 bases short, with 23 bases between. Germline V gives CDR1 SQVTM, CDR2 ANQGSEA. The CDR3, as DNA: TGCAGCGTTTCCACCAAGCTGACAGGCCCTCTCTATGGCTACACCTTC. Translating it yields CSVSTKLTGPLYGYTF.

The V call is TRBV25-1, the J call TRBJ2-1, with 10 bases fitting TRBD1. Per the germline V gene, CDR1 is MGHDK and CDR2 is SYGVNS. The CDR3 is 16 amino acids. With V trimmed by 8 bases and J by 5 bases, 12 bases remained unmatched. CDR3 sequence: CASQRPPGQGNNEQFF. CDR3 coding DNA: TGTGCCAGCCAGCGCCCCCCGGGACAGGGGAACAATGAGCAGTTCTTC.

The chain joins TRBV28 to TRBJ1-1; D perhaps matches TRBD1 (5 bases). CDR3 size: 15 residues. In germline, CDR1 is MDHEN, CDR2 SYDVKM. Trimming stripped 1 base from V and 0 bases from J, with 9 bases between. CDR3 protein: CASSLSGTVNTEAFF. As DNA, the CDR3 is TGTGCCAGCAGTTTATCGGGGACCGTGAACACTGAAGCTTTCTTT.

The CDR3: CASSQVLWYEAFF. The CDR3 DNA follows: TGCGCCAGCAGCCAAGTCCTCTGGTATGAAGCTTTCTTT. The genes are TRBV4-1 and TRBJ1-1; no definite D call. Germline-derived CDR1 and CDR2 are MGHRA and YSYEKL. CDR3 length: 13 amino acids. The ends were cut back, 1 base at V and 7 bases at J, with 10 bases in the middle.

The sample holds one count of this clone. The gene calls are TRBV28 and TRBJ2-3, with a tentative D call TRBD1 (6 bases). Per the germline V gene, CDR1 is MDHEN and CDR2 is SYDVKM. Trimming removed 7 bases from V and 3 bases from J, with 14 bases in between. CDR3 length: 14 amino acids. The DNA of the CDR3 is TGTGCCAGCAAGTCCCGGCAGGGGACAGATACGCAGTATTTT. Translation: CASKSRQGTDTQYF.

The chain links TRBV5-5 to TRBJ2-7; D possibly matches TRBD1 or TRBD2 (5 bases each). Trimming removed 4 bases from V and 2 bases from J, with 10 bases in between. The CDR3 is made up of 13 amino acids. Germline V gives CDR1 SGHKS, CDR2 YYEKEE (reference sequence). The CDR3 here is CASSLEGTYEQYF. In DNA, the CDR3 is TGTGCCAGCAGCCTCGAGGGGACCTACGAGCAGTACTTC.

The chain has TRBV28 and TRBJ1-2, with TRBD1 identical over 8 bases. The junction had 4 bases not matched to a gene; V was cut back by 3 bases and J by 4 bases. Germline CDR1 MDHEN, CDR2 SYDVKM. This CDR3 region has 14 residues. The CDR3 protein is CASSLETGVYGYTF. The CDR3 bases are TGTGCCAGCAGTTTGGAGACAGGGGTCTATGGCTACACCTTC.

This chain joins TRBV9 and TRBJ2-1; no clear D gene. V lost 0 bases to trimming and J lost 8 bases, with 12 bases between them. There are 14 residues in the CDR3. CDR1 SGDLS and CDR2 YYNGEE come from the germline V gene. CDR3 nucleotides: TGTGCCAGCAGCGTAGTGGTCGGGTGGGATGAGCAGTTCTTC. This translates into CASSVVVGWDEQFF.

The rearrangement uses TRBV18 and TRBJ2-1; D call uncertain. CDR3 size: 16 residues. Germline CDR1 reads KGHSH; CDR2 reads LQKENI. Trimming stripped 1 base from V and 0 bases from J, with 10 bases between. CDR3 protein: CASSPQGSSSYNEQFF. The CDR3 bases are TGTGCCAGCTCACCACAGGGATCAAGCTCCTACAATGAGCAGTTCTTC. Variable domain in full (rest from reference TRBV18 and TRBJ2-1): NAGVMQNPRHLVRRRGQEARLRCSPMKGHSHVYWYRQLPEEGLKFMVYLQKENIIDESGMPKERFSAEFPKEGPSILRIQQVVRGDSAAYFCASSPQGSSSYNEQFFGPGTRLTVL.

CDR3 DNA sequence: TGTGCCAGCAGCTTAACGGCACAGGGGCATACTGAAGCTTTCTTT. Translation gives CASSLTAQGHTEAFF. The chain uses TRBV7-3 and TRBJ1-1, with 7 bases identical to TRBD1. Germline V gene data show CDR1 as SGHTA and CDR2 as FQGTGA. The V and J ends lost 0 bases and 5 bases, in that order; junction bases with no gene match: 6. The CDR3 length is 15 residues.

V gene TRBV7-9 combines with J gene TRBJ2-7, with D possibly TRBD1 on 5 matching bases. From germline, CDR1 is SEHNR and CDR2 FQNEAQ (reference sequence). The CDR3 consists of 14 residues. Trimming removed 0 bases at V and 6 bases at J, with 12 bases between. The CDR3 sequence: CASSLAGLGGEQYF. In DNA form, the CDR3 reads TGTGCCAGCAGCTTAGCGGGGCTAGGCGGCGAGCAGTACTTC.

The rearrangement joins TRBV5-1 to TRBJ1-1; weak D call: TRBD1 (6 bases). CDR3 length: 15 residues. V lost 7 bases, J lost 0 bases, and 16 bases lay in between. The germline V gene has CDR1 SGHRS and CDR2 YFSETQ. CDR3 in DNA: TGCGCCAGCGGTGAGGGGGGATACATGAACACTGAAGCTTTCTTT. Translated: CASGEGGYMNTEAFF.

Notes on this clone: This specimen includes other DNA sequences encoding the same CDR3. This rearrangement joins TRBV6-5 to TRBJ1-1; 7 nucleotides line up with TRBD1. In germline, CDR1 is MNHEY, CDR2 SVGAGI. V dropped 0 bases and J dropped 2; count of bases not matched to a gene: 3. The CDR3 covers 15 residues. The CDR3 loop reads CASSYSGTANTEAFF. CDR3 DNA: TGTGCCAGCAGTTACTCCGGGACAGCCAACACTGAAGCTTTCTTT.

The chain employs TRBV27 and TRBJ1-2; D uncertain. V gave up 11 bases and J gave up 7 bases, with 20 bases separating them. There are 13 residues in the CDR3. The germline CDR1 and CDR2 sequences are MNHEY and SMNVEV (reference sequence). The CDR3 is CALILAHRGGYTF. In nucleotides, the CDR3 is TGTGCCCTAATCCTGGCACACCGGGGTGGCTACACCTTC.

This chain links TRBV5-1 with TRBJ2-2; the match to TRBD2 covers 13 bases. Trimming took 4 bases from V and 0 from J; bases not matched to a gene: 3. CDR3 length equals 17 residues. CDR1 is SGHRS, CDR2 YFSETQ, per germline. The CDR3 reads CASSKTSGRANTGELFF. CDR3 nucleotides: TGCGCCAGCAGCAAAACTAGCGGGAGGGCGAACACCGGGGAGCTGTTTTTT.

The J gene is TRBJ1-2, the V gene TRBV9, with 11 bases lining up with TRBD1. V lost 3 bases to trimming and J lost 1 base; unmatched junction nucleotides: 2. The CDR3 is 15 amino acids. Germline loops: CDR1 SGDLS, CDR2 YYNGEE. The CDR3 DNA is TGTGCCAGCAGCGAGGGACAGGGGGTTAACTATGGCTACACCTTC. Translated, it gives CASSEGQGVNYGYTF.

The chain recombines TRBV4-1 with TRBJ2-5; possibly TRBD1 or TRBD2 for D (6 bases each). This CDR3 is built from 13 residues. Between the trimmed V and J ends, which lost 6 bases and 5 bases, there was a span of 13 bases. CDR1 MGHRA and CDR2 YSYEKL come from the germline V gene. CDR3 DNA: TGCGCCAGCAGTCAACAGGGACTGGAGACCCAGTACTTC. It encodes CASSQQGLETQYF.

The chain has TRBV19 and TRBJ1-1; D uncertain. The CDR3 is 13 residues long. Germline loops: CDR1 LNHDA, CDR2 SQIVND (reference sequence). The V gene lost 3 bases and the J gene lost 0 bases, with 5 bases spanning the gap. This CDR3 reads CASSMGMNTEAFF. As DNA, the CDR3 is TGTGCCAGTAGTATGGGGATGAACACTGAAGCTTTCTTT.

The J gene is TRBJ2-5, the V gene TRBV4-1; TRBD1 is a possible D gene (6 bases). The CDR3 runs to 16 residues. Germline CDR1 is MGHRA and CDR2 is YSYEKL. V was trimmed by 2 bases and J by 0 bases, leaving 13 bases between them. In DNA, the CDR3 is TGCGCCAGCAGCCAACCTGGACAGCGGTACCAAGAGACCCAGTACTTC. Amino acids: CASSQPGQRYQETQYF.

The rearrangement uses TRBV29-1 and TRBJ1-1, with 7 bases lining up with TRBD1. From germline, CDR1 is SQVTM and CDR2 ANQGSEA. This CDR3 is built from 15 residues. V shed 7 bases and J 0 bases; nucleotides not matched to a gene: 11. CDR3 in DNA: TGCAGCGGAGGACCTGGACAGGCCATGAACACTGAAGCTTTCTTT. Protein sequence: CSGGPGQAMNTEAFF.

The chain has TRBV7-6 and TRBJ2-3, with D perhaps TRBD2 (6 bases). The germline V gene has CDR1 SGHVS and CDR2 FNYEAQ. Trimming stripped 1 base from V and 0 bases from J, with 11 bases between. The CDR3 extends over 16 amino acids. This chain's CDR3 is CASSLGISGSTDTQYF. CDR3 coding DNA: TGTGCCAGCAGCTTAGGAATTAGCGGTAGCACAGATACGCAGTATTTT.

This chain connects TRBV6-5 to TRBJ2-7; D may match TRBD1 or TRBD2 (5 bases each). Germline V gene sequence: CDR1 MNHEY, CDR2 SVGAGI. This CDR3 has 11 amino acids. Trimming stripped 0 bases from V and 11 bases from J, with 8 bases between. CDR3 DNA sequence: TGTGCCAGCAGTTACTCGGGGGTCGAGTACTTC. Amino acid sequence: CASSYSGVEYF.

V usage is TRBV15 and J usage is TRBJ2-3; D uncertain. The CDR3 spans 16 residues. The germline V gene has CDR1 LNHNV and CDR2 YYDKDF (reference sequence). Between the trimmed V and J ends, which lost 6 bases and 0 bases, there was a span of 16 bases. The DNA for the CDR3 is TGTGCCACCAGTTTGGGCTTATTAACTAGCACAGATACGCAGTATTTT. This sequence encodes CATSLGLLTSTDTQYF.

This clone was seen more than once but under ten times. The chain combines TRBV6-6 with TRBJ1-5; 7 bases match TRBD1. The germline V gene has CDR1 MNHNY and CDR2 SVGAGI (reference sequence). V lost 5 bases to trimming and J lost 0 bases; unmatched junction nucleotides: 7. There are 16 residues in the CDR3. The DNA for the CDR3 is TGTGCCAGCAGTCCGGGACAGAGTCATAGCAATCAGCCCCAGCATTTT. Translation: CASSPGQSHSNQPQHF.

The V and J genes are TRBV4-2 and TRBJ1-1; D unclear. Trimming removed 8 bases from V and 3 bases from J, with 16 bases in between. The CDR3 is 14 amino acids. Germline CDR1 is LGHNA and CDR2 is YNFKEQ. This CDR3 is CASRPWVMDTEAFF. CDR3 nucleotides: TGTGCCAGCCGACCCTGGGTAATGGACACTGAAGCTTTCTTT.

This clone was seen a single time. V usage is TRBV4-2 and J usage is TRBJ1-2; 10 positions match TRBD1. From germline, CDR1 is LGHNA and CDR2 YNFKEQ. Trimming cost V 4 bases and J 7 bases; bases outside gene matches: 6. This CDR3 is 14 amino acids long. The CDR3 protein is CASSLTGTGVGYTF. The CDR3 DNA sequence: TGTGCCAGCAGCCTTACCGGGACAGGGGTTGGCTACACCTTC.